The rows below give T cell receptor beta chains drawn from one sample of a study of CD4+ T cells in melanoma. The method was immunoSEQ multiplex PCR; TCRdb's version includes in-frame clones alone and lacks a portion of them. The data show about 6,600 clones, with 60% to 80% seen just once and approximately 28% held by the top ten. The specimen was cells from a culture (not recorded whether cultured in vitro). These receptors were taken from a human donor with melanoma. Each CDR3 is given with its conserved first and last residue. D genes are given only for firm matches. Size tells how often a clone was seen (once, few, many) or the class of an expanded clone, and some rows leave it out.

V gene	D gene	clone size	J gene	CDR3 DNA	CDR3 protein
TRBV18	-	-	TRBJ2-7	TGTGCCAGCTCCTCCCCGCTAGGGCTCTCCTACGAGCAGTACTTC	CASSSPLGLSYEQYF
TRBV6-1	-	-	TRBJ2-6	TGTGCCAGCAGTGTTCAGGGCTCTGGGGCCAACGTCCTGACTTTC	CASSVQGSGANVLTF
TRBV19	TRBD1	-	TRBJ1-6	TGTGCCAGTAGTCCACTGACAGGGGGCAACCATAATTCACCCCTCCACTTT	CASSPLTGGNHNSPLHF
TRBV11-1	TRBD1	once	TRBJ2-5	TGTGCCAGCAGTTCGTGGACAGGGGGCGCGGAGACCCAGTACTTC	CASSSWTGGAETQYF
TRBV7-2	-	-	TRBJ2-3	TGTGCCAGCAGCTTAGGCCTAACTAGCACAGATACGCAGTATTTT	CASSLGLTSTDTQYF
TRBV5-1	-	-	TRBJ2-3	TGCGCCAGCAGCTTGGGACAGGTGGGCACAGATACGCAGTATTTT	CASSLGQVGTDTQYF
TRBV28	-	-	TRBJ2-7	TGTGCCAGCAGATCAGGACGGACCTACGAGCAGTACTTC	CASRSGRTYEQYF
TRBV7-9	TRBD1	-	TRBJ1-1	TGTGCCAGCAGTTCCGACAGGGGGCTCGGGGCTTTCTTT	CASSSDRGLGAFF
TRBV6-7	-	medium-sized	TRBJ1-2	TGTGCCAGCCCCGGCGGGTATGGCTACACCTTC	CASPGGYGYTF
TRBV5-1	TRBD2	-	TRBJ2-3	TGCGCCAGCAGCTATCGGGGGGGCAGAGATACGCAGTATTTT	CASSYRGGRDTQYF
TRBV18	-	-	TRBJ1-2	TGTGCCAGCTCGACCGGAACAGGTGGGGGTGGCTACACCTTC	CASSTGTGGGGYTF
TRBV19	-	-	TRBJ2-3	TGTGCCAGTAGTATAGGAGACGGTCGCACAGATACGCAGTATTTT	CASSIGDGRTDTQYF
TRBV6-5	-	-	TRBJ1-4	TGTGCCAGCAGTTACGGGATTGCAACTAATGAAAAACTGTTTTTT	CASSYGIATNEKLFF
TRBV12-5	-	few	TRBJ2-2	TGTGCTAGTGGGGTCACCGGGGAGCTGTTTTTT	CASGVTGELFF
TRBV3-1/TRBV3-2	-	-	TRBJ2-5	TGTGCCAGCAGCCAAGATCAAGCGGTGGACTTC	CASSQDQAVDF
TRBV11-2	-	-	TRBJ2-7	TGTGCCAGCAGCAACCGGGACTTCTCCTACGAGCAGTACTTC	CASSNRDFSYEQYF
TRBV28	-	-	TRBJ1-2	TGTGCCAGCAGTTCGACAGGTCTTGACGCGCTGCCCCTCTATGGCTACACCTTC	CASSSTGLDALPLYGYTF
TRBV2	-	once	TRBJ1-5	TGTGCCAGCGCCTTTCAGGGCAATCAGCCCCAGCATTTT	CASAFQGNQPQHF
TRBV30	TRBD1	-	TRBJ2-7	TGTGCCTGGGTAGGGACAGGGGGAAACTACGAGCAGTACTTC	CAWVGTGGNYEQYF
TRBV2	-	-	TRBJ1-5	TGTGCCAGCATGCACACGGAGCATCAGCCCCAGCATTTT	CASMHTEHQPQHF
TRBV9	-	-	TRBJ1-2	TGTGCCAGCAGTCAATCGGCAGACTTCTATGGCTACACCTTC	CASSQSADFYGYTF
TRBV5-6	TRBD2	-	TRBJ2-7	TGTGCCAGCAGCCCGATGTCGGGGGGACCCTACGAGCAGTACTTC	CASSPMSGGPYEQYF
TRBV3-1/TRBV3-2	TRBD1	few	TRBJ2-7	TGTGCCAGCAGCCGAACAGGGGGCTACTACGAGCAGTACTTC	CASSRTGGYYEQYF
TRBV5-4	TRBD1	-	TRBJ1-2	TGTGCCAGCACCCGGACAGGGGGCACCTATGGCTACACCTTC	CASTRTGGTYGYTF
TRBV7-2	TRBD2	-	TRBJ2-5	TGTGCCAGCAACGAACGGGGGGGCCAAGAGACCCAGTACTTC	CASNERGGQETQYF
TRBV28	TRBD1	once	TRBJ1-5	TGTGCCAGCAGTTCCGGGACAGGATTTTTTAGCAATCAGCCCCAGCATTTT	CASSSGTGFFSNQPQHF
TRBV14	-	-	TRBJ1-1	TGTGCCAGCAGCCAAGCGGGATGGACTGAAGCTTTCTTT	CASSQAGWTEAFF
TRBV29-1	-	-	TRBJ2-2	TGCAGCGTTGACTGGAACACCGGGGAGCTGTTTTTT	CSVDWNTGELFF
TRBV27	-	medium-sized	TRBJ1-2	TGTGCCAGCAGTTTCGTGGGTTTATCTGGCTACACCTTC	CASSFVGLSGYTF
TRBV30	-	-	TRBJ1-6	TGTGCCTGGAGTGGTACAGAAGATTCACCCCTCCACTTT	CAWSGTEDSPLHF
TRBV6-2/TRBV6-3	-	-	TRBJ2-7	TGTGCCAGCAGCATTTCGTCCTACGAGCAGTACTTC	CASSISSYEQYF
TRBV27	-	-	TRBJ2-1	TGTGCCAGCAGTCAGTACAATGAGCAGTTCTTC	CASSQYNEQFF
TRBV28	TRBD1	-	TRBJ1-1	TGTGCCAGCAGTGTAACAGGGGTGAACACTGAAGCTTTCTTT	CASSVTGVNTEAFF
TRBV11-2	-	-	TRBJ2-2	TGTGCCAGCAGCTTAGGTTACAGGGGGGGGACCGGGGAGCTGTTTTTT	CASSLGYRGGTGELFF
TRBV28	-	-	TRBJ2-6	TGTGCCAGCAGTGTGGGGGGCTCTGGGGCCAACGTCCTGACTTTC	CASSVGGSGANVLTF
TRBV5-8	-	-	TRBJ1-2	TGTGCCAGCAGCTTGGCAGAAAACGGCTACACCTTC	CASSLAENGYTF
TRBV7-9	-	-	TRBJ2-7	TGTGCCAGCAGCTTAGGTGGTACCGAGCAGTACTTC	CASSLGGTEQYF
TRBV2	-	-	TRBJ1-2	TGTGCCAGCAGTGAAGTCGAGGGTTTGGGAGGCTACACCTTC	CASSEVEGLGGYTF
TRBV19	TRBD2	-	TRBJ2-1	TGTGCCAGTAGTCAATGGGGGAGGGATGAGCAGTTCTTC	CASSQWGRDEQFF
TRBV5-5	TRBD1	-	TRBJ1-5	TGTGCCAGCAGTAGAACTTACAGGGGTAAGAATCAGCCCCAGCATTTT	CASSRTYRGKNQPQHF
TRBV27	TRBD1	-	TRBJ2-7	TGTGCCAGCAAGGAGTGGCAGGGGGCCAACGAGCAGTACTTC	CASKEWQGANEQYF
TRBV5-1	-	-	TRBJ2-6	TGCGCCAGCAGCTTGGGCGGGACAACCTCTGGGGCCAACGTCCTGACTTTC	CASSLGGTTSGANVLTF
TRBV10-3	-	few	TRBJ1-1	TGTGCCATCCATCCCGCCAAAGAGAACACTGAAGCTTTCTTT	CAIHPAKENTEAFF
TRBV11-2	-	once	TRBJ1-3	TGTGCCAGCAGCCGCAAGCCATCCTCTGGAAACACCATATATTTT	CASSRKPSSGNTIYF
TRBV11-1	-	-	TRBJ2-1	TGTGCCAGCAGCTTAGTTCATAGCCCATACAATGAGCAGTTCTTC	CASSLVHSPYNEQFF
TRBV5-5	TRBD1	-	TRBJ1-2	TGTGCCAGCAGCCCGGGACAGATCTATGGCTACACCTTC	CASSPGQIYGYTF
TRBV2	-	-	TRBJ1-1	TGTGCCAGCAGGAGCTATAGGACAGAACTGAACACTGAAGCTTTCTTT	CASRSYRTELNTEAFF
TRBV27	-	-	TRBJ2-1	TGTGCCAGCACCCTAGGGGGTTCCTACAATGAGCAGTTCTTC	CASTLGGSYNEQFF
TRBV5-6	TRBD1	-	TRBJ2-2	TGTGCCAGCAGACTGGGACAGGGGGCGAACGGGGAGCTGTTTTTT	CASRLGQGANGELFF
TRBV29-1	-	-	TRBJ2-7	TGCAGCGTGACTTTGGAGACCACTTGGGGCTACGAGCAGTACTTC	CSVTLETTWGYEQYF
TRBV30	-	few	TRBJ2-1	TGTGCCTGGAGTTCTACCCCGAGTGAGCAGTTCTTC	CAWSSTPSEQFF
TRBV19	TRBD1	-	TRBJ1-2	TGTGCCACCCGGGACAGAAATGGCTACACCTTC	CATRDRNGYTF